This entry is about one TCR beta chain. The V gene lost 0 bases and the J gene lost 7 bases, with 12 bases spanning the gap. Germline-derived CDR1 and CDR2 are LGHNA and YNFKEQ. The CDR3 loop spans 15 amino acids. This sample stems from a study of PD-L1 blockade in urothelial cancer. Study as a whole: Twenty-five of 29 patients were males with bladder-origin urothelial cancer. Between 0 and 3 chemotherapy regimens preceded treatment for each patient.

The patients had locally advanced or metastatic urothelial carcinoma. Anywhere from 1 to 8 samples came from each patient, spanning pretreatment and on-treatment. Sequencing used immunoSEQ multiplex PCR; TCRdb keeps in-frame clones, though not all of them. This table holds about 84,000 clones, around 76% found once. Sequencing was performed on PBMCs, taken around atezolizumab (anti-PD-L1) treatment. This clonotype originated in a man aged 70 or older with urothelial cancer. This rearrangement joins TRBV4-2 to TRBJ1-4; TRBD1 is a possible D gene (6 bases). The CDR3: CASSQEPAGVEKLFF. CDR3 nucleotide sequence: TGTGCCAGCAGCCAAGAACCCGCAGGGGTTGAAAAACTGTTTTTT.